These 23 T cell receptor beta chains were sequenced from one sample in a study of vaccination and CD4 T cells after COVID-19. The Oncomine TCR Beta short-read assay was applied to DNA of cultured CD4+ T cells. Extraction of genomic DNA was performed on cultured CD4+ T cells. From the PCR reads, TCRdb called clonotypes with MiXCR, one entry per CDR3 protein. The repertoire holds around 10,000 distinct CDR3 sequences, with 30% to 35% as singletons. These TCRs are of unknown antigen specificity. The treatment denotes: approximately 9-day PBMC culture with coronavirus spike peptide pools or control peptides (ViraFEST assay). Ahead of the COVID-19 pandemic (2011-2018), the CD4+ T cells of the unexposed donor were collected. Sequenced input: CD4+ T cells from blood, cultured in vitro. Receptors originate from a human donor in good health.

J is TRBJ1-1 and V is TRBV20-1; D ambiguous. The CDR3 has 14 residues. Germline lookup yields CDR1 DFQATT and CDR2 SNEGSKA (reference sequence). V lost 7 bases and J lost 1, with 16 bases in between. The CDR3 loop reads CSVRRPTQNTEAFF. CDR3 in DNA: TGCAGTGTCAGAAGACCGACCCAGAACACTGAAGCTTTCTTT.

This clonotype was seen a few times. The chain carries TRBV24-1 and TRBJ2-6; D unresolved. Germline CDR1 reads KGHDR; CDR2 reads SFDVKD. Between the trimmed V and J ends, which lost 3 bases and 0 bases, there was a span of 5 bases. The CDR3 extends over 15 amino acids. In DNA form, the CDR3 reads TGTGCCACCAGTGATCCGACCTCTGGGGCCAACGTCCTGACTTTC. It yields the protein CATSDPTSGANVLTF.

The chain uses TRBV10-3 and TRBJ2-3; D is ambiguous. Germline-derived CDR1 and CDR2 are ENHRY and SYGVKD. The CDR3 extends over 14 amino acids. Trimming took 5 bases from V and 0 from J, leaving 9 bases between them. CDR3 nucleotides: TGTGCCATCAGTTACGACGGTAGCACAGATACGCAGTATTTT. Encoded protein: CAISYDGSTDTQYF.

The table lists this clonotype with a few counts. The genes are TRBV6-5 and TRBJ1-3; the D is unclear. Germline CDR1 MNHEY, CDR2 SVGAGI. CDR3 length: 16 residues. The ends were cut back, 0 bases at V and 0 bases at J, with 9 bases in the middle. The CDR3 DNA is TGTGCCAGCAGTTACTCGAGGCCGAGCTCTGGAAACACCATATATTTT. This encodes CASSYSRPSSGNTIYF.

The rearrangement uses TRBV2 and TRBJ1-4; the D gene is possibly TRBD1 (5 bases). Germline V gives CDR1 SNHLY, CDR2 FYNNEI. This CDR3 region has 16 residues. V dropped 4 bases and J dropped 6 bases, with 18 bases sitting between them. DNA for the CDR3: TGTGCCAGCAGTGGGGGTCGGACCCCAGGGTATGAAAAACTGTTTTTT. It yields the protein CASSGGRTPGYEKLFF.

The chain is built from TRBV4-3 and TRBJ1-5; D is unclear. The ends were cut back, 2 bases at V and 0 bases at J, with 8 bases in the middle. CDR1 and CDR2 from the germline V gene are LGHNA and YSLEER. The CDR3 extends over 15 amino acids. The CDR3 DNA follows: TGCGCCAGCAGCCAAAGCCACGATAGCAATCAGCCCCAGCATTTT. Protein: CASSQSHDSNQPQHF.

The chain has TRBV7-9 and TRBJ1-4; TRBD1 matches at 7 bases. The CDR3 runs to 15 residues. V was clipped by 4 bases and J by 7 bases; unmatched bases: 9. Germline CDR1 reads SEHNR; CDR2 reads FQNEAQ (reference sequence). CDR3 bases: TGTGCCAGCAGCTCAGACAGGGTCATTGGTGAAAAACTGTTTTTT. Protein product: CASSSDRVIGEKLFF.

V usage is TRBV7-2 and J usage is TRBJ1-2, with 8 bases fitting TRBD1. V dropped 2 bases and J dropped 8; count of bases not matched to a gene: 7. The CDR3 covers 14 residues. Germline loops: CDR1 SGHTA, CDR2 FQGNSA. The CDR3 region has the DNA TGTGCCAGCAGCTTACGGCAGGGGGCTCGGGGCTACACCTTC. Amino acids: CASSLRQGARGYTF.

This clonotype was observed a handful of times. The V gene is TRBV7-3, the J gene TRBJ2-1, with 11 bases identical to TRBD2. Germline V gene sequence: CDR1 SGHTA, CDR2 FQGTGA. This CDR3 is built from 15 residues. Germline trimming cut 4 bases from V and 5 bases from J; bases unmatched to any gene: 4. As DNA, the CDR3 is TGTGCCAGCAGCTCGAATAGCGGGAGGGACAATGAGCAGTTCTTC. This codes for CASSSNSGRDNEQFF.

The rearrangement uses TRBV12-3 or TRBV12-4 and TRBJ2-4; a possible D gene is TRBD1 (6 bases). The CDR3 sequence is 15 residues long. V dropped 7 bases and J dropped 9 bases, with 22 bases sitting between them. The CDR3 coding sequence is TGTGCCAGCATCCGAGGGGGTTGGGGGCTTGGCATTCAGTACTTC. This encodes CASIRGGWGLGIQYF.

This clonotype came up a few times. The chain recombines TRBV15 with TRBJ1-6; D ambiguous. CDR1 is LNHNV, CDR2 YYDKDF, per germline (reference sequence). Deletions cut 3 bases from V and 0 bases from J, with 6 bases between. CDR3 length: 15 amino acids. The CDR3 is CATSRGSSYNSPLHF. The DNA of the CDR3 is TGTGCCACCAGCAGGGGGAGCTCCTATAATTCACCCCTCCACTTT. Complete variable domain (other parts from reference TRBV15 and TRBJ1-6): DAMVIQNPRYQVTQFGKPVTLSCSQTLNHNVMYWYQQKSSQAPKLLFHYYDKDFNNEADTPDNFQSRRPNTSFCFLDIRSPGLGDTAMYLCATSRGSSYNSPLHFGNGTRLTVT.

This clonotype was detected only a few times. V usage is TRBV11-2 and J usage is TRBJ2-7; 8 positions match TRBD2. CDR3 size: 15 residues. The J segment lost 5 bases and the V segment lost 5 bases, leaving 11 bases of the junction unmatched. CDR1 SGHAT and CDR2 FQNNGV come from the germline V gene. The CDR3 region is CASSRLGSGTDEQYF. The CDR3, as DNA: TGTGCCAGCAGCCGCCTCGGTAGCGGGACGGACGAGCAGTACTTC.

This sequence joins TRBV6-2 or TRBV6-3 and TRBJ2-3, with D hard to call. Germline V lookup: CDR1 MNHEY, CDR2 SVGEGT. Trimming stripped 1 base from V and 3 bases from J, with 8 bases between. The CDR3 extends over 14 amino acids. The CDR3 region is CASSYWERTDTQYF. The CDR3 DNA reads TGTGCCAGCAGTTACTGGGAACGTACAGATACGCAGTATTTT.

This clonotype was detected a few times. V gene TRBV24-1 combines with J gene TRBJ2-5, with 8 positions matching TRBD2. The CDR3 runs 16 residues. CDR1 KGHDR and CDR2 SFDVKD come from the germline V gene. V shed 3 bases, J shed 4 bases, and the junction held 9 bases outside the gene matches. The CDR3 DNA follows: TGTGCCACCAGTGATAGAGTAGCGGGAAGGTCAGAGACCCAGTACTTC. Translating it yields CATSDRVAGRSETQYF.

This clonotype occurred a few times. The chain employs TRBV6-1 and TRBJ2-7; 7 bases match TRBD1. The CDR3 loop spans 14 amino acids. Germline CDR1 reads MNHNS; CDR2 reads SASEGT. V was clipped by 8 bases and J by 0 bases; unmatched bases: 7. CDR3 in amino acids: CASSKDRSSYEQYF. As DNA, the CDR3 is TGTGCCAGCTCGAAGGACAGGAGCTCCTACGAGCAGTACTTC.

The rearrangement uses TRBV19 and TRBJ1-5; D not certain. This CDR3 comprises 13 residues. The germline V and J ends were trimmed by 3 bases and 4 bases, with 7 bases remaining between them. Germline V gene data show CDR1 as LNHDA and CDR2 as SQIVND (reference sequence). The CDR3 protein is CASSIQKNQPQHF. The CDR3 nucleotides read TGTGCCAGTAGTATCCAGAAAAATCAGCCCCAGCATTTT.

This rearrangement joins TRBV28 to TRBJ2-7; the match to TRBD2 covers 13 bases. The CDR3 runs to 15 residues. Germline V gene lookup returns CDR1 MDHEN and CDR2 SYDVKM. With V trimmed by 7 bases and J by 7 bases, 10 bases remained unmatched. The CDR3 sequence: CASTPGLAGVREQYF. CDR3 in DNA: TGTGCCAGCACCCCAGGACTAGCGGGAGTTCGAGAGCAGTACTTC.

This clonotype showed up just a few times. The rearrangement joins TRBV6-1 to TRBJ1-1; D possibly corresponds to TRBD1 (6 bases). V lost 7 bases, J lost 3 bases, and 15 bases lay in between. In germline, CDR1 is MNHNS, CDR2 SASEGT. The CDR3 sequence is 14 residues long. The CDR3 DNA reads TGTGCCAGCACCGCTATGGGGGGCCACACTGAAGCTTTCTTT. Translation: CASTAMGGHTEAFF.

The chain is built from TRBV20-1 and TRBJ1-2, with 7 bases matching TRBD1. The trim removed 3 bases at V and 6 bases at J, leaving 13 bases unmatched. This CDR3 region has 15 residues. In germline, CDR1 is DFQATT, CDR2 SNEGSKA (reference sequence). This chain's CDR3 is CSASVVGTRGHGYTF. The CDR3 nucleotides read TGCAGTGCTAGCGTTGTCGGGACGAGGGGGCATGGCTACACCTTC.

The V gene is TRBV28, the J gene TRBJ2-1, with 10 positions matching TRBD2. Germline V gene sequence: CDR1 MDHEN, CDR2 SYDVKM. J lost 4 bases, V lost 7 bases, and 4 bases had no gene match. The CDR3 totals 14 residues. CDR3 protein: CASTLAGAYNEQFF. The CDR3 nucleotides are TGTGCCAGCACTCTAGCGGGAGCTTACAATGAGCAGTTCTTC.

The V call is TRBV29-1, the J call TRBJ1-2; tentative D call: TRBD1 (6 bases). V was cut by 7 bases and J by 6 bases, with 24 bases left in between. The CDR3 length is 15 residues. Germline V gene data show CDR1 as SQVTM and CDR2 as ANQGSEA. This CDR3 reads CSAHGGMAVGDGYTF. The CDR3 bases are TGCAGCGCCCACGGGGGCATGGCTGTGGGGGATGGCTACACCTTC.

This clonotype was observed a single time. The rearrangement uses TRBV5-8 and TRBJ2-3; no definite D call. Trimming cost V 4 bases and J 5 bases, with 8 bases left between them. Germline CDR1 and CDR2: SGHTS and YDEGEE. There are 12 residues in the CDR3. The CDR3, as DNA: TGTGCCAGCAGCCCGTCGGGAGATACGCAGTATTTT. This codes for CASSPSGDTQYF.

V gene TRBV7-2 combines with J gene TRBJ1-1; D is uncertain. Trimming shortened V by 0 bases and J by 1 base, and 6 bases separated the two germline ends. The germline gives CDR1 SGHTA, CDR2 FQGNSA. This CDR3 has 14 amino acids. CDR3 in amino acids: CASSLAARNTEAFF. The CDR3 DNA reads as TGTGCCAGCAGCTTAGCCGCTAGGAACACTGAAGCTTTCTTT. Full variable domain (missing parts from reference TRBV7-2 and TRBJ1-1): GAGVSQSPSNKVTEKGKDVELRCDPISGHTALYWYRQSLGQGLEFLIYFQGNSAPDKSGLPSDRFSAERTGGSVSTLTIQRTQQEDSAVYLCASSLAARNTEAFFGQGTRLTVV.